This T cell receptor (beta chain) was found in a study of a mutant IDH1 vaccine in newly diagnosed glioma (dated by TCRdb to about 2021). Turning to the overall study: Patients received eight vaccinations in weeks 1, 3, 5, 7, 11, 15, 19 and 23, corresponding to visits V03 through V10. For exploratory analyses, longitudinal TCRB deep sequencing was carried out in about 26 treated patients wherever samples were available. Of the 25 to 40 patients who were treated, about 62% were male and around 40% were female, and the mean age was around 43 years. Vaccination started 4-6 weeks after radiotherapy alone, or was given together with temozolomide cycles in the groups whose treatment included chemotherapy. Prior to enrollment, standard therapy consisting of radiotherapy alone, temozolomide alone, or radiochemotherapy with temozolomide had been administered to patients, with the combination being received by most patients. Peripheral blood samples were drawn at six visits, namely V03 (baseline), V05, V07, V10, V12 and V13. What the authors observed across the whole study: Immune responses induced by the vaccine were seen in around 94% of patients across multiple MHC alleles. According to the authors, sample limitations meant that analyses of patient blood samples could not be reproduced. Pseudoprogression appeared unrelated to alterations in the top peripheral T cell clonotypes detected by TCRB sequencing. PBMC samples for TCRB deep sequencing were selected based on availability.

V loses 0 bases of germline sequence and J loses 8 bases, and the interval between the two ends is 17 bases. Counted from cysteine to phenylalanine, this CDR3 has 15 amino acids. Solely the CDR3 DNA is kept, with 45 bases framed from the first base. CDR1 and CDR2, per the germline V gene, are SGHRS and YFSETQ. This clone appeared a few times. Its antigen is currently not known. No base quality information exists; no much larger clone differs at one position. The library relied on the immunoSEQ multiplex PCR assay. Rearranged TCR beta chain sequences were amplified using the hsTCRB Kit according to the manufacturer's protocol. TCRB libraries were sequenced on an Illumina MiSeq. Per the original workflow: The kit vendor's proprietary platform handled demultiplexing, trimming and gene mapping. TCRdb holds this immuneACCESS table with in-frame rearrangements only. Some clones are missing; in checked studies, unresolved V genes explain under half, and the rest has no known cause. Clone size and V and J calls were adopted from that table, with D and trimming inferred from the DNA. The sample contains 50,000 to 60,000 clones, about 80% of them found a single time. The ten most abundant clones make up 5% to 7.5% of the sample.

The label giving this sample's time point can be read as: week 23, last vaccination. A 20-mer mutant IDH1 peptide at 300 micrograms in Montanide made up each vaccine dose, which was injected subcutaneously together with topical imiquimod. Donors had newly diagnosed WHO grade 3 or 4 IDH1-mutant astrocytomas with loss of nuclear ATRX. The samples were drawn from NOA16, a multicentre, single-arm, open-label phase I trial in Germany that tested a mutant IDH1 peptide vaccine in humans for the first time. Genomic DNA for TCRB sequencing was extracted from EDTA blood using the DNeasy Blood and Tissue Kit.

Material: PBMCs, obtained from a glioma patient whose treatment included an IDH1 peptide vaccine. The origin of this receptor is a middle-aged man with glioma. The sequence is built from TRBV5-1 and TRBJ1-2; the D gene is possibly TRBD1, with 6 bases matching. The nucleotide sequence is TGCGCCAGCAGCTTGGGGGGTCGCGGGGGCGACGGCTACACCTTC. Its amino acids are CASSLGGRGGDGYTF.